This TCR beta chain was found in a study of cytomegalovirus exposure and HLA in healthy donors. A remark on this clone: A much larger clone sits a single nucleotide away, making a read error possible.

This CDR3 has 14 amino acids. CDR1 is GTSNPN and CDR2 is SVGIG in the germline V gene (reference sequence). The PCR contained 60 Vbeta and 13 Jbeta primers. Profiling relied on immunoSEQ multiplex PCR, and the TCRdb table lists in-frame clones only, not all of them. The sample contains 55,000 to 80,000 clones, more than 60% of which appear only once. This TCR came from a woman aged 35 to 49 in good health and CMV-seropositive. The V call is TRBV30, the J call TRBJ1-2; TRBD1 aligns across 11 bases. Specimen: PBMCs. The CDR3 loop is CARSVGQGAPGYTF. The CDR3 bases are TGTGCCCGGAGTGTTGGACAGGGGGCGCCCGGCTACACCTTC.